This T cell receptor beta chain was recovered during a study of blood T cells in healthy people across ages. The V end lost 6 bases, the J end lost 8 bases, and 19 bases lay between the germline ends. This CDR3 is 13 amino acids long. Germline V gene lookup returns CDR1 DFQATT and CDR2 SNEGSKA (reference sequence). Primers used in a second PCR of about 7 to 11 cycles were a sample-barcoded 5' primer and a J-beta primer mix. TCRdb reanalysed the 5' RACE reads using MiXCR and keeps one entry per CDR3 protein. This table has about 1.8 million distinct CDR3 sequences, around 50% appearing once. The chain couples TRBV20-1 to TRBJ2-5, with D perhaps matching TRBD1 or TRBD2 (5 bases each). Sequencing was done on a sample of blood. The origin of this receptor is a middle-aged woman in good health. The CDR3 DNA is TGCAGTGCCACCACGGGACCAGTCGTCACCCAGTACTTC. Translating it yields CSATTGPVVTQYF.